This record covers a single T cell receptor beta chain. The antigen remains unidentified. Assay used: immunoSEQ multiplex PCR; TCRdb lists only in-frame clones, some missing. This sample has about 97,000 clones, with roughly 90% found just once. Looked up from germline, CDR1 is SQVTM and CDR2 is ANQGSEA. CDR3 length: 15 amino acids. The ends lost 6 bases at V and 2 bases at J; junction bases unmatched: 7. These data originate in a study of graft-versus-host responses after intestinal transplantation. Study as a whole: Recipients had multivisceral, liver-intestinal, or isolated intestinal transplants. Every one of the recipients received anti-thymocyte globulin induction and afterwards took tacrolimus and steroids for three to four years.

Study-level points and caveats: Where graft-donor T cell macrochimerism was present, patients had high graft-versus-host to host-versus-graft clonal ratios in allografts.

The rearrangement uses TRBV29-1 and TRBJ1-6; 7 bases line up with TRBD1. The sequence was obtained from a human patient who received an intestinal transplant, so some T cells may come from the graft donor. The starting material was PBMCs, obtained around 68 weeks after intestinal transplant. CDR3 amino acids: CSVKIGTAYNSPLHF. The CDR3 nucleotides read TGCAGCGTGAAGATAGGGACAGCCTATAATTCACCCCTCCACTTT.